This TCR beta chain was sequenced for a study of blood T cell repertoires in COVID-19 (dated by TCRdb to the early 2020s). About the study as a whole: Samples from collaborators originated in the United States, Italy and Spain and spanned both the acute and convalescent phases of COVID-19. Where available, HLA class I and class II types were obtained from metadata supplied by the sample provider rather than from assay-based typing. The material from the prospective study consisted of cDNA or gDNA derived from T cells, B-cell-depleted T cells, or PBMCs. The dataset comprised deeply sampled blood TCRbeta repertoires from subjects exposed to, actively infected with, or recovered from COVID-19. The samples were drawn from two sources: the first 160 participants of the ongoing ImmuneRACE study, and 1,200 or so subjects contributed by 6 global collaborators. The repertoires were released in a freely available public database meant as a resource for research on the immune response to SARS-CoV-2. Nearly every sample came with metadata listing a de-identified subject ID, COVID-19 status, age in years and sex. Overall results and qualifications from the work: How much clinical and demographic metadata was included differed by source and by participant, and the metadata was provided uncurated.

The immunoSEQ Assay, a bias-controlled multiplex PCR, was used to amplify TCRbeta CDR3 regions from genomic DNA. For the original study's pipeline: The number of nucleated cells in each sample was estimated by amplification of reference gene primers within the assay. To quantify the absolute abundance of each unique TCRbeta CDR3 rearrangement, sequence reads were collapsed and filtered. For each sample, productive Simpson clonality was calculated by taking the square root of Simpson's diversity index across productive rearrangements. TCRdb's version of the immuneACCESS table is confined to in-frame rearrangements and falls short of the full clone set. An unresolved V gene accounts for under half of the shortfall where checked; the remainder is of unknown origin. That table furnishes V, J and clone size, whereas the DNA furnished D and trimming. In all, the sample holds more than 250,000 clones, and more than 75% of those were seen once. The ten most abundant clones make up roughly 5% of the sample.

The CDR3 starts with the cysteine, ends with the phenylalanine, and has 16 residues. This entry keeps only the CDR3 DNA: 48 bases, framed from base 1. V is trimmed back by 6 bases and J by 3 bases, and the junction contains 11 bases that no gene match accounts for. CDR1 is given as DFQATT and CDR2 as SNEGSKA, both from the germline V gene (reference sequence). Remarks on this clone: Its recognized antigen is unknown. Within one base of it there is no much larger clone, and no base qualities were kept.

Participants in the prospective study were enrolled through a virtual design, were aged roughly 18 to 100 years, and lived in approximately 25 United States geographic areas. Cohort assignment in the prospective study relied on participant-reported clinical history from a screening survey and a study questionnaire. Recovered participants in ImmuneRACE Cohort 3 were defined as having two consecutive negative NP/OP PCR tests, clearance from a healthcare professional, or resolution of symptoms. In the prospective study, whole blood, serum and a nasopharyngeal or oropharyngeal swab were collected from each participant by mobile phlebotomists. Over a roughly 2-month period, participants in the prospective study had the option of providing additional blood draws and questionnaires. Before DNA extraction, prospective study blood samples were shipped either frozen or at room temperature.

Rearrangement joined TRBV20-1 to TRBJ1-2; 12 central bases correspond to TRBD1. Sequenced material: PBMCs or T cells enriched from blood (not recorded which). The sequence derives from a woman in her 30s who had recovered from COVID-19. Read as DNA, the sequence is TGCAGTGCGAGTGCCGGGACAGGGGGCTGGGACTATGGCTACACCTTC. Its translation reads: CSASAGTGGWDYGYTF.